Presented here are 11 T cell receptor beta chains from one specimen sequenced in a study of T cells after yellow fever vaccination. TCRdb itself ran the 5' RACE reads through MiXCR, one entry per CDR3 protein. The sample includes some 400,000 distinct CDR3 sequences, around 19% of them seen just once. The sequencing here drew on PBMCs, taken before the yellow fever booster vaccination. The receptors originated from a man aged 18 to 29 who received the YFV17D yellow fever vaccine.

The chain employs TRBV27 and TRBJ2-1; 10 bases map to TRBD1. The length of the CDR3 is 15 residues. The germline V gene encodes CDR1 MNHEY and CDR2 SMNVEV (reference sequence). Trimming cost V 5 bases and J 4 bases; bases outside gene matches: 5. The CDR3 protein is CASSNKGQGYNEQFF. Here the CDR3 DNA reads TGTGCCAGCAGTAACAAGGGACAGGGGTACAATGAGCAGTTCTTC.

This clonotype was counted only a few times. The CDR3 protein is CATSGPGFNQPQHF. The CDR3 nucleotides are TGTGCCACCAGTGGCCCCGGATTCAATCAGCCCCAGCATTTT. V gene TRBV24-1 combines with J gene TRBJ1-5; D is undetermined. Germline CDR1 reads KGHDR; CDR2 reads SFDVKD. The V end was cut by 5 bases, the J end by 3 bases, with 10 bases between. This CDR3 has 14 amino acids.

This clonotype has only a few counts. The rearrangement joins TRBV5-1 to TRBJ1-6; D unclear. The CDR3 totals 13 residues. Germline CDR1 reads SGHRS; CDR2 reads YFSETQ. Trimming removed 4 bases at V and 7 bases at J, with 9 bases between. The CDR3 loop is CASSPRLNSPLHF. CDR3 sequence (DNA): TGCGCCAGCAGCCCGAGACTCAATTCACCCCTCCACTTT.

The chain links TRBV7-9 to TRBJ2-7; D gene uncertain. The V gene's germline CDR1 is SEHNR and CDR2 FQNEAQ (reference sequence). The CDR3 runs to 16 residues. V lost 2 bases and J lost 3, with 17 bases in between. The CDR3 DNA is TGTGCCAGCAGCTTATTGATCCCCCCCCTGATCTACGAGCAGTACTTC. This encodes CASSLLIPPLIYEQYF.

The rearrangement uses TRBV3-1 and TRBJ1-5; maybe TRBD1 (6 bases). Germline assignment: CDR1 LGHDT and CDR2 YNNKEL (reference sequence). The V gene lost 4 bases and the J gene lost 7 bases, with 14 bases spanning the gap. The CDR3 has 14 residues. The DNA for the CDR3 is TGTGCCAGCAGCCCTTACGGGGGGCAACAGCCCCAGCATTTT. Translating gives CASSPYGGQQPQHF. Together with reference TRBV3-1 and TRBJ1-5, the CDR3 gives the full variable domain: DTAVSQTPKYLVTQMGNDKSIKCEQNLGHDTMYWYKQDSKKFLKIMFSYNNKELIINETVPNRFSPKSPDKAHLNLHINSLELGDSAVYFCASSPYGGQQPQHFGDGTRLSIL.

This clonotype has a handful of counts. V gene TRBV7-2 combines with J gene TRBJ1-2; D is undetermined. Between the trimmed V and J ends, which lost 6 bases and 4 bases, there was a span of 12 bases. Germline CDR1 SGHTA, CDR2 FQGNSA. The CDR3 totals 13 residues. CDR3: CASSPTEAYGYTF. DNA of the CDR3: TGTGCCAGCAGTCCAACAGAGGCCTATGGCTACACCTTC.

The CDR3 nucleotides are TGTGCCAGCAGTTTAACTAGAGGAAGGGACAGGCACTCCTACGAGCAGTACGTC. Translation: CASSLTRGRDRHSYEQYV. V gene TRBV12-3 or TRBV12-4 combines with J gene TRBJ2-7; 8 nucleotides line up with TRBD1. The CDR3 is made up of 18 amino acids. The ends lost 2 bases at V and 0 bases at J; junction bases unmatched: 12.

The chain employs TRBV4-3 and TRBJ2-1; tentatively, D is TRBD2 (6 bases). This CDR3 is 16 amino acids long. Per germline, CDR1 LGHNA and CDR2 YSLEER. With 3 bases removed from V and 2 bases from J, the gap between germline ends came to 14 bases. CDR3 nucleotide sequence: TGCGCCAGCAGCCACCTTGCAGGAGGGGCCTACAATGAGCAGTTCTTC. As protein: CASSHLAGGAYNEQFF.

This clonotype appeared a few times. The CDR3 loop reads CASSYSGATNQPQHF. The CDR3 DNA is TGTGCCAGCAGTTACTCAGGGGCGACCAATCAGCCCCAGCATTTT. The gene calls are TRBV6-5 and TRBJ1-5, with D possibly being TRBD1 (5 bases). This CDR3 comprises 15 residues. Germline V gene data show CDR1 as MNHEY and CDR2 as SVGAGI. V lost 0 bases, J lost 3 bases, and 9 bases lay in between.

The table lists this clonotype with a few counts. This chain joins TRBV5-1 and TRBJ1-1; D possibly corresponds to TRBD1 (6 bases). CDR1 is SGHRS and CDR2 is YFSETQ in the germline V gene. This CDR3 region has 16 residues. V gave up 0 bases and J gave up 7 bases, with 19 bases separating them. Here the CDR3 reads CASSLEGVSGGLEAFF. The CDR3 DNA reads as TGCGCCAGCAGCTTGGAAGGTGTATCGGGGGGGCTTGAAGCTTTCTTT.

This clonotype was detected a few times. The chain is built from TRBV11-2 and TRBJ2-3, with TRBD2 identical over 8 bases. The CDR3 covers 15 residues. Trimming removed 7 bases from V and 3 bases from J; junction bases left unmatched: 9. Looked up from germline, CDR1 is SGHAT and CDR2 is FQNNGV. The CDR3 sequence: CASTPSGGGTDTQYF. CDR3 sequence (DNA): TGTGCCAGCACCCCCAGCGGGGGCGGGACAGATACGCAGTATTTT.